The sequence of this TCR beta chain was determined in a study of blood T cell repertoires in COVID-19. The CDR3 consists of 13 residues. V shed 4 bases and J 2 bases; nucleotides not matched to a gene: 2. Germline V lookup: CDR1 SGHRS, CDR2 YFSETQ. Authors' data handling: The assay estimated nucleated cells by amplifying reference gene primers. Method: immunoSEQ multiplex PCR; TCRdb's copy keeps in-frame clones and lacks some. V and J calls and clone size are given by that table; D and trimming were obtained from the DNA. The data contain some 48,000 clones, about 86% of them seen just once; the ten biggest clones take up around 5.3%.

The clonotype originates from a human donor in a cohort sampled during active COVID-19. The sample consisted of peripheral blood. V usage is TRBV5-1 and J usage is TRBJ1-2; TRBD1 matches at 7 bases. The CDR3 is CASSADRNYGYTF. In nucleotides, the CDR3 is TGCGCCAGCAGCGCGGACAGGAACTATGGCTACACCTTC.